The clone carrying this T cell receptor beta chain was detected ten times or more. The length of the CDR3 is 14 residues. The V and J ends lost 3 bases and 2 bases respectively, with 8 bases between them. This record belongs to a study of early T cells in non-severe SARS-CoV-2 infection. Study background: Sequenced bulk RNA came from whole blood that was unsorted, and chains were unpaired.

TCRdb ran MiXCR on the 5' RACE reads and lists one entry per CDR3 protein. This sample has just under 85,000 distinct CDR3 sequences; around 9.3% occur once, and the top ten carry roughly 8%. This clonotype originated in an adult who was a healthcare worker with PCR-confirmed SARS-CoV-2 infection or an uninfected control (not recorded which). The chain recombines TRBV12-3 or TRBV12-4 with TRBJ1-5; D is unclear. Sequences were derived from whole blood, sampled at baseline. DNA for the CDR3: TGTGCCAGCAGTTTTCGACAAGGCAATCAGCCCCAGCATTTT. Its translation is CASSFRQGNQPQHF.